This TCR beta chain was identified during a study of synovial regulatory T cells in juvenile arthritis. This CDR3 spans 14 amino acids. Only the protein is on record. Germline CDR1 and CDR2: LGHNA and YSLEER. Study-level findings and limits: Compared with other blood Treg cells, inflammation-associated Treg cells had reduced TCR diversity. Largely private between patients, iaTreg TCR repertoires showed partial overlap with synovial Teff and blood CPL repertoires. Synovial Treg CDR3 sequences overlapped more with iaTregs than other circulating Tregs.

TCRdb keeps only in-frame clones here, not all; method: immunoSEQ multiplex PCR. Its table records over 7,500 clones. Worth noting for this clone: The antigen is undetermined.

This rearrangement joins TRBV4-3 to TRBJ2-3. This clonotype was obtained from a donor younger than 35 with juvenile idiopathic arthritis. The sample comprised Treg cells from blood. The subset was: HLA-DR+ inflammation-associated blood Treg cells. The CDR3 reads CASSQDGGTDTQYF.